This T cell receptor beta chain came from a study of cytomegalovirus exposure and HLA in healthy donors. This CDR3 is 13 amino acids long. Germline values: CDR1 MNHEY, CDR2 SVGAGI. The V end was cut by 6 bases, the J end by 5 bases, with 13 bases between. A multiplex PCR was run with 60 Vbeta primers and 13 Jbeta primers. Profiled with immunoSEQ multiplex PCR; TCRdb holds only in-frame clones, not every one. The sample has approximately 110,000 clones; around 76% are singletons. This clone turned up a few times. Antigen specificity is unknown. Findings of the study overall: In a later analysis, common viral pathogens appeared linked to several of the most significant clusters.

The rearrangement links TRBV6-5 to TRBJ1-2; no reliable D call. The TCR originated in a woman aged 55-69 years in good health and CMV-seropositive. Sequencing used PBMCs. The CDR3 DNA follows: TGTGCCAGCAGCCCCGGGAAGCTATATGGCTACACCTTC. Protein: CASSPGKLYGYTF.